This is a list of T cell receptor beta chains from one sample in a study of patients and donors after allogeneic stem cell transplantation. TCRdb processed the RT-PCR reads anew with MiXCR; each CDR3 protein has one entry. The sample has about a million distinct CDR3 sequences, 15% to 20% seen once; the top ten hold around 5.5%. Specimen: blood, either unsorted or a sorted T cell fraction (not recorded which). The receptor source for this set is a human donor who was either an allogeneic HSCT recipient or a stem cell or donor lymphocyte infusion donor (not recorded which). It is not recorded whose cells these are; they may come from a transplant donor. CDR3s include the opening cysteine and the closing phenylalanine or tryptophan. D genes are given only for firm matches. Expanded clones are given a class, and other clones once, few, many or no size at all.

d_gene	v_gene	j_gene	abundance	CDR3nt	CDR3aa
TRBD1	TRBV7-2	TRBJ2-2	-	TGTGCCAGCAGCCGGGACAGAATCACCGGGGAGCTGTTTTTT	CASSRDRITGELFF
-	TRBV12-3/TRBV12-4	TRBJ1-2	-	TGTGCCAGCAGTTTTGTTCCGGGCCTCCCAAGTAGTGGCTACACCTTC	CASSFVPGLPSSGYTF
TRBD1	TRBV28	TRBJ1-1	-	TGTGCCAGCAGTCCCTCGGGGCAGGGGGACACTGAAGCTTTCTTT	CASSPSGQGDTEAFF
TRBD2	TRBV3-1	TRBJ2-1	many	TGTGCCAGCAGCCGCGGGCTAGCGGGGGGTAATGAGCAGTTCTTC	CASSRGLAGGNEQFF
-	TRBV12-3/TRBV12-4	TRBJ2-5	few	TGTGCCAGCAGTACAGGGGAGGGGACCCAGTACTTC	CASSTGEGTQYF
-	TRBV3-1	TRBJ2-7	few	TGTGCCAGCAGCCAAGGGACTATAGCGCACGAGCAGTACTTC	CASSQGTIAHEQYF
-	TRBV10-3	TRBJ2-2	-	TGTGCCATCAGTGAGTCGATCGCGGGACAACCCGGGGAGCTGTTTTTT	CAISESIAGQPGELFF
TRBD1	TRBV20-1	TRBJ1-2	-	TGCAGTGCTCGGCTGCGGACAGGCTATGGCTACACCTTC	CSARLRTGYGYTF
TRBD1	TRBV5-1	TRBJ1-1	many	TGCGCCAGCAGCTTGAGAGGACAGGGGAACACTGAAGCTTTCTTT	CASSLRGQGNTEAFF
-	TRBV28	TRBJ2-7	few	TGTGCCAGCAGTATTACCGGGACAAGTGGCGAGCAGTACTTC	CASSITGTSGEQYF
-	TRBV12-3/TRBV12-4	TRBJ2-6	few	TGTGCCAGCAGCCCGAACAGGGCTGGGGCCAACGTCCTGACTTTC	CASSPNRAGANVLTF
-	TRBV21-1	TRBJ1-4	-	TGTGCCAGCAACGAAGACCCCTCAAAGAATGAAAAACTGTTTTTT	CASNEDPSKNEKLFF
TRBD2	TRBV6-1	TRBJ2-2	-	TGTGCCAGCAGTGATAGCGGGGGGGCCCCCGGGGAGCTGTTTTTT	CASSDSGGAPGELFF
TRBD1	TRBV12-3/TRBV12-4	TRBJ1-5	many	TGTGCCAGCAGTTCCGGGACAGGGTTGTGGGATCAGCCCCAGCATTTT	CASSSGTGLWDQPQHF
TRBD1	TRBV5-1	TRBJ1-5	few	TGTGCCAGCAGCTTAGGGACAGCTAATCAGCCCCAGCATTTT	CASSLGTANQPQHF
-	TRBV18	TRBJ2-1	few	TGTGCCAGCTCACCACTGCTCAGGGGCCTGGGGAATGAGCAGTTCTTC	CASSPLLRGLGNEQFF
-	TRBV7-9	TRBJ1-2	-	TGTGCCAGCAGCTTAGACGGGGCGGTCTTCTATGGCTACACCTTC	CASSLDGAVFYGYTF
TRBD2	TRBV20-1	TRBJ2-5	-	TGCAGTGCTAGCGGACTAGCGGGGGAGGTCCAAGAGACCCAGTACTTC	CSASGLAGEVQETQYF
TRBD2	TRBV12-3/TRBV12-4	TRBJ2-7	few	TGTGCCAGCAGTAACGAGGGACTAAGCTCCTACGAGCAGTACTTC	CASSNEGLSSYEQYF
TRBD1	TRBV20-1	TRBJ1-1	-	TGCAGTGCACCACAGGGGAAGGGCACTGAAGCTTTCTTT	CSAPQGKGTEAFF